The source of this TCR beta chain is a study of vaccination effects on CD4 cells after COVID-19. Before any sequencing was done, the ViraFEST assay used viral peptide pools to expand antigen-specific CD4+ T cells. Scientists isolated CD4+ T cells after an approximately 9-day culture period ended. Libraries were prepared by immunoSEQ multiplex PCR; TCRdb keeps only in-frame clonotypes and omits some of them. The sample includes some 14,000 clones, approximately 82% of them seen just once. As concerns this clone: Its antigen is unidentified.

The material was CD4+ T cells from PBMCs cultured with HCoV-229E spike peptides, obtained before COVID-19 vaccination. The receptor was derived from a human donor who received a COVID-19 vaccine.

Here the CDR3 DNA reads TGTGCCAGTAGTAGGACAGGGGGCTCCTACGAGCAGTACTTC. Translated: CASSRTGGSYEQYF. The chain recombines TRBV19 with TRBJ2-7, with 10 bases matching TRBD1. The CDR3 has 14 residues. The junction had 0 bases not matched to a gene; V was cut back by 4 bases and J by 0 bases. The germline CDR1 and CDR2 sequences are LNHDA and SQIVND (reference sequence).